This TCR beta chain came from a study of T cell responses to AZD1222 COVID-19 vaccine. Study-level results: White British ancestry dominated among donors, who included more females, and clonal diversity was possibly underestimated.

Here immunoSEQ multiplex PCR was the method, and the copy in TCRdb shows in-frame clones only, minus some. The sample holds 130,000 or so clones, just under 95% seen once. In the case of this clone: The antigen is not known.

V was pared by 1 base and J by 9 bases, with 4 bases of the junction left unmatched. The CDR3 covers 15 residues. Germline CDR1 reads LGHDT; CDR2 reads YNNKEL (reference sequence). The genes are TRBV3-1 (or the pseudogene TRBV3-2) and TRBJ2-1; TRBD2 aligns across 12 bases. The sequencing used peripheral blood, collected on day 0 of AZD1222 vaccination. This sequence originates from an adult in good health. CDR3 loop: CASSQGLAGASEQFF. Written as DNA, the CDR3 is TGTGCCAGCAGCCAAGGACTAGCGGGAGCCAGTGAGCAGTTCTTC.